This is a list of T cell receptor beta chains from one sample in a study of blood T cell repertoires in COVID-19. Method: immunoSEQ multiplex PCR; TCRdb's copy keeps in-frame clones and lacks some. Found here are hundreds of thousands of clones, about 87% of them singletons; the top ten hold around 2.9%. The specimen sequenced was PBMCs or T cells enriched from blood (not recorded which). These receptors all stem from a woman aged 45 to 65 who had recovered from COVID-19. Both conserved end residues are part of each CDR3. Each record gives: J gene, clone size, D gene, V gene, CDR3 DNA, CDR3 protein. The D gene is left open where the match is weak. Size values are once, few and many counts, or a class for expanded clones, and some rows have none.

>TRBJ2-3|-|-|TRBV6-2/TRBV6-3
TGTGCCAGCAGTTACAGGCTTAACAGTCTCACAGATACGCAGTATTTT
CASSYRLNSLTDTQYF
>TRBJ2-3|-|TRBD2|TRBV6-2/TRBV6-3
TGTGCCAGCAGTTACGGGGCGGGAGTGTCAATGGATACGCAGTATTTT
CASSYGAGVSMDTQYF
>TRBJ2-5|-|-|TRBV5-7
TGTGCCAGCAGCTGGTACAGGGTGGGGCAAGAGACCCAGTACTTC
CASSWYRVGQETQYF
>TRBJ2-7|-|TRBD2|TRBV11-2
TGTGCCAGCAGCTTGGACGGGACTAGCGGGACGGGGCAGTACTTC
CASSLDGTSGTGQYF
>TRBJ2-7|-|-|TRBV9
TGTGCCAGCAGCGTTGGGCAGAACCCCTACGAGCAGTACTTC
CASSVGQNPYEQYF
>TRBJ2-1|-|-|TRBV13
TGTGCCAGCAGCTCTCTAGGTCTTCTCTCCTACAATGAGCAGTTCTTC
CASSSLGLLSYNEQFF
>TRBJ2-3|once|TRBD2|TRBV9
TGTGCCAGCAGCATAGGGACTAGCGGAGATACGCAGTATTTT
CASSIGTSGDTQYF
>TRBJ2-3|-|-|TRBV7-2
TGTGCCAGCAGCCTTAGACAGACCACAGATACGCAGTATTTT
CASSLRQTTDTQYF
>TRBJ2-1|-|TRBD2|TRBV6-5
TGTGCCAGCGCGACCGTGGGAGGGAGGGATGAGCAGTTCTTC
CASATVGGRDEQFF
>TRBJ1-5|-|-|TRBV4-2
TGTGCCAGCAGCCAAGGGAGGGGACAGCCCCAGCATTTT
CASSQGRGQPQHF
>TRBJ2-1|-|-|TRBV14
TGTGCCAGCAGCCAAGAAGCTAGCCTGCCCCTGGATGAGCAGTTCTTC
CASSQEASLPLDEQFF
>TRBJ2-1|-|-|TRBV20-1
TGCAGTGTGTTATCCAATGAGCAGTTCTTC
CSVLSNEQFF
>TRBJ1-5|-|TRBD1|TRBV29-1
TGCAGCGTTGCAGGGCAGGGGGGTCAGCCCCAGCATTTT
CSVAGQGGQPQHF
>TRBJ1-1|once|TRBD1|TRBV28
TGTGCCAGCAGTTTGGTCAGGGGGCGAGCTAACGCTGAAGCTTTCTTT
CASSLVRGRANAEAFF
>TRBJ2-5|-|TRBD2|TRBV7-3
TGTGCCAGCAGCCGGACTAGCGGATACCAAGAGACCCAGTACTTC
CASSRTSGYQETQYF
>TRBJ1-2|-|-|TRBV6-5
TGTGCCAGCAGTACGCAACCGGGGGGCGCCTGGGGCTACACCTTC
CASSTQPGGAWGYTF
>TRBJ2-1|-|-|TRBV6-2/TRBV6-3
TGTGCCAGCAGTACATCGATCCGGGACTCCGCCTACAATGAGCAGTTCTTC
CASSTSIRDSAYNEQFF
>TRBJ2-1|-|-|TRBV18
TGTGCCAGCTCACCGGGACTGTACAATGAGCAGTTCTTC
CASSPGLYNEQFF
>TRBJ1-1|-|-|TRBV27
TGTGCCAGCAGTTATCGGGGGAGGATGAACACTGAAGCTTTCTTT
CASSYRGRMNTEAFF
>TRBJ2-1|-|-|TRBV28
TGTGCCAGCAGCCGACTCCCTCTCAATGAGCAGTTCTTC
CASSRLPLNEQFF
>TRBJ1-1|-|-|TRBV28
TGTGCCAGCAGTTCGGGACTGGAGGTTGAGTCTTTCTTT
CASSSGLEVESFF
>TRBJ2-7|-|-|TRBV2
TGTGCCAGCAGTTCGCGACAGCCCTCCTACGAGCAGTACTTC
CASSSRQPSYEQYF
>TRBJ1-4|once|-|TRBV19
TGTGCCAGTAGTATTTGGGTCGGGGCAACTAATGAAAAACTGTTTTTT
CASSIWVGATNEKLFF
>TRBJ2-1|-|TRBD2|TRBV5-1
TGCGCCAGCAGCCCCTGGACTAGCACGGGAAATGAGCAGTTCTTC
CASSPWTSTGNEQFF
>TRBJ1-2|-|-|TRBV11-2
TGTGCCAGCAGCTTAGATGTACAGACGACCTATGGCTACACCTTC
CASSLDVQTTYGYTF
>TRBJ2-3|-|TRBD2|TRBV5-1
TGCGCCACCCAATACCGGGAACTAGCGGGAGGTAAAGGGACAGATACGCAGTATTTT
CATQYRELAGGKGTDTQYF
>TRBJ2-5|-|-|TRBV28
TGTGCCAGCAGTTTAGCGGCGGGTTTTGGGCTCCCTCAAGAGACCCAGTACTTC
CASSLAAGFGLPQETQYF
>TRBJ2-1|-|-|TRBV7-7
TGTGCTAGCAGCTTAACTCCTGGCGGGGCCAATGAGCAGTTCTTC
CASSLTPGGANEQFF
>TRBJ1-1|once|TRBD1|TRBV5-1
TGCGCCAGCAGCGTGGACAGGGGGAGCACTGAAGCTTTCTTT
CASSVDRGSTEAFF
>TRBJ1-1|-|-|TRBV14
TGTGCCAGCAGCCCGGGAGGGTGGTATTACACTGAAGCTTTCTTT
CASSPGGWYYTEAFF
>TRBJ2-5|-|TRBD1|TRBV3-1/TRBV3-2
TGTGCCACAGGAGACAGGGGGCCTTTGACCCAGTACTTC
CATGDRGPLTQYF
>TRBJ2-7|-|TRBD1|TRBV28
TGTGCCAGCAGTAAGGGACAGGCCTATTTCTACGAGCAGTACTTC
CASSKGQAYFYEQYF
>TRBJ2-1|-|-|TRBV28
TGTGCCAGCAGCCCGGGATACAATGAGCAGTTCTTC
CASSPGYNEQFF
>TRBJ1-1|-|TRBD1|TRBV2
TGTGCCAGCAGTCGACAGGGAATGAACACTGAAGCTTTCTTT
CASSRQGMNTEAFF
>TRBJ2-7|-|-|TRBV15
TGTGCCACCAGCACGCCCGGGGTCGCCTACGAGCAGTACTTC
CATSTPGVAYEQYF
>TRBJ1-2|-|TRBD1|TRBV28
TGTGCCAGCAGTACCCCTGGACAGGGTCGATATGGCTACACCTTC
CASSTPGQGRYGYTF
>TRBJ1-1|-|TRBD1|TRBV3-1/TRBV3-2
TGTGCCAGCAGTGCCGACAGGGGAATGAACACTGAAGCTTTCTTT
CASSADRGMNTEAFF
>TRBJ1-3|-|TRBD1|TRBV7-8
TGTGCCAGCAGCGCCCACGATGCCCAGGGGGCGACCATCTCTGGAAACACCATATATTTT
CASSAHDAQGATISGNTIYF
>TRBJ2-5|once|-|TRBV19
TGTGCCAGTAGTATAGATCTCAGCCTAGCGACCCAGTACTTC
CASSIDLSLATQYF
>TRBJ2-7|once|-|TRBV2
TGTGCCACCAGACAGGCCCCCTACGAGCAGTACTTC
CATRQAPYEQYF